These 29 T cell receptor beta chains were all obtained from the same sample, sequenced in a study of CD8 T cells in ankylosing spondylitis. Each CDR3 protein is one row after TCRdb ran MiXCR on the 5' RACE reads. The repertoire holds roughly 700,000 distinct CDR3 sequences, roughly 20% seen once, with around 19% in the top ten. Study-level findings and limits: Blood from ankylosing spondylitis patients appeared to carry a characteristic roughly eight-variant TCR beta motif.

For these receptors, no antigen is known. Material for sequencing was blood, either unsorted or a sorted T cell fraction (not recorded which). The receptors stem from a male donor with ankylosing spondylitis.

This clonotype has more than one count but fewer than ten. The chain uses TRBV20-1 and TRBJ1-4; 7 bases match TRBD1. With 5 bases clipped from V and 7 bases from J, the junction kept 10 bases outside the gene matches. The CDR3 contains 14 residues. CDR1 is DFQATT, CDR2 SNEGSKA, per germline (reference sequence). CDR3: CSAQNRQGSEKLFF. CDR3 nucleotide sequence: TGCAGTGCTCAAAATAGACAGGGAAGTGAAAAACTGTTTTTT.

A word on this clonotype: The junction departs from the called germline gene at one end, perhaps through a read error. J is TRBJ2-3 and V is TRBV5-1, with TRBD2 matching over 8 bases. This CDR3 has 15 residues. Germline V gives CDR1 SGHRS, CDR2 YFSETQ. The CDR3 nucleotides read TGTGCCAGCAGTTATAGCGGGACTAGCACAGATACGCAGTATTTT. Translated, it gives CASSYSGTSTDTQYF. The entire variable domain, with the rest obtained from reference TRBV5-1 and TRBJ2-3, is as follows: KAGVTQTPRYLIKTRGQQVTLSCSPISGHRSVSWYQQTPGQGLQFLFEYFSETQRNKGNFPGRFSGRQFSNSRSEMNVSTLELGDSALYLCASSYSGTSTDTQYFGPGTRLTVL.

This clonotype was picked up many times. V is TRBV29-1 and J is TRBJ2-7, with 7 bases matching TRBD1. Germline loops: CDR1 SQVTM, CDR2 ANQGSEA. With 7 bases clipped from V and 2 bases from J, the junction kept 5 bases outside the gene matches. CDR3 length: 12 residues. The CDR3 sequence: CSARDSPYEQYF. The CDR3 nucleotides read TGCAGCGCCCGGGACAGCCCCTACGAGCAGTACTTC.

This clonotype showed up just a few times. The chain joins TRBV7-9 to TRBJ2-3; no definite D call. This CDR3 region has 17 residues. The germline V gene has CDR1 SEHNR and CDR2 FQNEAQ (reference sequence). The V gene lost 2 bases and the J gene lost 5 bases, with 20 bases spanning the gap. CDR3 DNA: TGTGCCAGCAGCTTACTAGGGCCTGTGGGTGGTCGAGATACGCAGTATTTT. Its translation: CASSLLGPVGGRDTQYF.

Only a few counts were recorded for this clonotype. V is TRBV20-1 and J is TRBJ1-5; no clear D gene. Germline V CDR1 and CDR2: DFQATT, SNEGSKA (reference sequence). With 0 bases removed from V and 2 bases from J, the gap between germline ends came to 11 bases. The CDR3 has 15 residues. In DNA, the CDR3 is TGCAGTGCTAGAGATTGGGGTATGGGCAATCAGCCCCAGCATTTT. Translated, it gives CSARDWGMGNQPQHF.

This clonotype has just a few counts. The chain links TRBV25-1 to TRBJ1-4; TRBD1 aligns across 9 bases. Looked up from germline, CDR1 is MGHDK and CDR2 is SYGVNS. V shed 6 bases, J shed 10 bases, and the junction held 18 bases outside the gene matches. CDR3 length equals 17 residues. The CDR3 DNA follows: TGTGCCAGCAGCCCAAACCCCGGGACAGGGAGGACGAGAAAACTGTTTTTT. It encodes CASSPNPGTGRTRKLFF.

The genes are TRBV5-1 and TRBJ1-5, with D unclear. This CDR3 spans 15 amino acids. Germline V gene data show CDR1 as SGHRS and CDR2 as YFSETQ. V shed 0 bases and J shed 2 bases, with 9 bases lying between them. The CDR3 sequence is CASSLDARGNQPQHF. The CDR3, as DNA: TGCGCCAGCAGCTTGGACGCGCGGGGCAATCAGCCCCAGCATTTT.

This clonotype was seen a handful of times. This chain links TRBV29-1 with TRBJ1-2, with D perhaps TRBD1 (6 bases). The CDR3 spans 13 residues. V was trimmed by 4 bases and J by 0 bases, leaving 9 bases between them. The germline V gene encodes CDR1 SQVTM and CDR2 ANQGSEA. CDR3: CSVAPGANYGYTF. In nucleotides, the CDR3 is TGCAGCGTTGCCCCAGGGGCTAACTATGGCTACACCTTC.

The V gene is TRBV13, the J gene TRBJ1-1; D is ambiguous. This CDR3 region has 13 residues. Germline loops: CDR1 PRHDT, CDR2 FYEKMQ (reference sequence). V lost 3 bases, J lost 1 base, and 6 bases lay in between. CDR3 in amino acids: CASSFRWNTEAFF. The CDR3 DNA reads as TGTGCCAGCAGCTTCAGGTGGAACACTGAAGCTTTCTTT.

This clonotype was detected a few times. The CDR3 DNA follows: TGTGCCAGCTCATACCTAGCGGGGGACTACAATGAGCAGTTCTTC. Translating gives CASSYLAGDYNEQFF. The chain joins TRBV18 to TRBJ2-1; 10 nucleotides align to TRBD2. CDR1 and CDR2 (germline): KGHSH, LQKENI. The CDR3 has 15 amino acids. Losses at the gene ends were 5 bases for V and 3 bases for J; bases not matched to a gene: 4.

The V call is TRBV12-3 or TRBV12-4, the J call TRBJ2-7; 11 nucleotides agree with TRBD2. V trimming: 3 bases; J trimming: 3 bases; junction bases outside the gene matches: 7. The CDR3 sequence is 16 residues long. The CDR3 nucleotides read TGTGCCAGCAGTTTGGGGCTAGCGGGAGGTAACTACGAGCAGTACTTC. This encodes CASSLGLAGGNYEQYF.

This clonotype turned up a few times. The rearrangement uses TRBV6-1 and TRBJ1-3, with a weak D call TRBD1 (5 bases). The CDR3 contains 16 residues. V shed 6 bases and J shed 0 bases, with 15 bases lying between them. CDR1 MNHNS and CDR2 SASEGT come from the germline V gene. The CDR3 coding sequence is TGTGCCAGCAGCACCGCCCAGGGCTTCTCTGGAAACACCATATATTTT. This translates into CASSTAQGFSGNTIYF.

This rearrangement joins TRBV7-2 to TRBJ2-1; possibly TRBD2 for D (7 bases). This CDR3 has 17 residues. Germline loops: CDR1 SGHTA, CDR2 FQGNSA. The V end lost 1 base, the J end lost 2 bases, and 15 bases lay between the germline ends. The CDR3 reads CASSLVGGADAYNEQFF. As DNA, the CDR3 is TGTGCCAGCAGCTTAGTGGGGGGGGCGGATGCCTACAATGAGCAGTTCTTC.

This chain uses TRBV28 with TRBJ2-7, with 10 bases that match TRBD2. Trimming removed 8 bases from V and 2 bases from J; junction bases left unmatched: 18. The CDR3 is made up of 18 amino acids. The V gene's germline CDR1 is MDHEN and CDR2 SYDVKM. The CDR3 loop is CASGSPTSGETNPYEQYF. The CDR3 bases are TGTGCCAGCGGTTCGCCCACTAGCGGGGAGACAAACCCCTACGAGCAGTACTTC. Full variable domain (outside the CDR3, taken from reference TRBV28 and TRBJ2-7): DVKVTQSSRYLVKRTGEKVFLECVQDMDHENMFWYRQDPGLGLRLIYFSYDVKMKEKGDIPEGYSVSREKKERFSLILESASTNQTSMYLCASGSPTSGETNPYEQYFGPGTRLTVT.

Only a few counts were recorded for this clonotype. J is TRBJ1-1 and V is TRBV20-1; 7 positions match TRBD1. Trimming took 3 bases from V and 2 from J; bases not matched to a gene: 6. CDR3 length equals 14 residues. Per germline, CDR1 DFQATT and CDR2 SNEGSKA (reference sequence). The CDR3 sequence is CSAREGAGNTEAFF. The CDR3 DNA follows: TGCAGTGCTAGGGAGGGGGCGGGTAACACTGAAGCTTTCTTT.

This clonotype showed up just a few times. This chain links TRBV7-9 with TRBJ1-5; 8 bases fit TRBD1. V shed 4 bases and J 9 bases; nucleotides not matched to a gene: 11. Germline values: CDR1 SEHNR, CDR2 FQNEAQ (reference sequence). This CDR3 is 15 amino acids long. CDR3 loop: CASSSSGTGDLPQHF. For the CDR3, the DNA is TGTGCCAGCAGCTCCTCCGGGACAGGCGACTTGCCCCAGCATTTT.

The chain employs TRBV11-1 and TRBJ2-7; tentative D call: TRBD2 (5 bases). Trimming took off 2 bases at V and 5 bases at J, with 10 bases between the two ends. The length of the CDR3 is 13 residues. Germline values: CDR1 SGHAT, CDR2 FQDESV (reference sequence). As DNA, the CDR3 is TGTGCCAGCAGCTTAAAGAGGGATCACGAGCAGTACTTC. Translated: CASSLKRDHEQYF.

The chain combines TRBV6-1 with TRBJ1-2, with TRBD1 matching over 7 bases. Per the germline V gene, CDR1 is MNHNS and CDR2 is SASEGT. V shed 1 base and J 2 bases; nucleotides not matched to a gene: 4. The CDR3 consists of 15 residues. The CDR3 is CASSEGTGRNYGYTF. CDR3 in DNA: TGTGCCAGCAGTGAAGGGACAGGTCGGAACTATGGCTACACCTTC.

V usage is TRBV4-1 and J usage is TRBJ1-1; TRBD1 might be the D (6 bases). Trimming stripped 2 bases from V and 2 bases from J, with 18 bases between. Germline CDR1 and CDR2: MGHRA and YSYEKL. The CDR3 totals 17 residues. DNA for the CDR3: TGCGCCAGCAGCCAACCTTACTCCACGACAGGCAACACTGAAGCTTTCTTT. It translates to CASSQPYSTTGNTEAFF.

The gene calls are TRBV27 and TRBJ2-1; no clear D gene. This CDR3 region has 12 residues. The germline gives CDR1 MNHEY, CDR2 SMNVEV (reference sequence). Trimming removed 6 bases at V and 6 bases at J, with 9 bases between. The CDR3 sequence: CASRRSSNEQFF. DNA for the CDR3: TGTGCCAGCAGGAGAAGCTCCAATGAGCAGTTCTTC.

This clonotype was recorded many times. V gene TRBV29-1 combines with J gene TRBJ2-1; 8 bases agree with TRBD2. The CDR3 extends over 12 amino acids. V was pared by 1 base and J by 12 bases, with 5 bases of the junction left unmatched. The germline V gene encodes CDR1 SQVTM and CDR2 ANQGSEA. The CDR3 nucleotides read TGCAGCGTTGAAGCGGCTAGCGGGCCGCAGTTCTTC. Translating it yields CSVEAASGPQFF.

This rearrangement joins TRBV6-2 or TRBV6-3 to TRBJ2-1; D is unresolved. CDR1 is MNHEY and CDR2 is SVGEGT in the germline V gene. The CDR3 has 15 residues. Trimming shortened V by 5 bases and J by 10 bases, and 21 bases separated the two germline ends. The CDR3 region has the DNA TGTGCCAGCAGTGCTAGGATGCCACCGGTGGAGGAGCAGTTCTTC. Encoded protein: CASSARMPPVEEQFF.

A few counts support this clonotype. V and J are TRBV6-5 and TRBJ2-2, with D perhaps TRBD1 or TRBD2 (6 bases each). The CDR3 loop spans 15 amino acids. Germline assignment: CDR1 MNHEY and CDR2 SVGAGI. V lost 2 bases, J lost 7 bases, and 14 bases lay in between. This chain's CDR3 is CASSYGGTFGGELFF. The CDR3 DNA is TGTGCCAGCAGTTACGGCGGGACATTCGGCGGGGAGCTGTTTTTT.

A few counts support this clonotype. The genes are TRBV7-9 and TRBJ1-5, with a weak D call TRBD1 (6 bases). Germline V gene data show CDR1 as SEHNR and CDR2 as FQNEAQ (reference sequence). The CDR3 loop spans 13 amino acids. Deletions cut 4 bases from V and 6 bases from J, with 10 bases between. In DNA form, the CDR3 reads TGTGCCAGCAGCTCAGGGGTTGCTCAGCCCCAGCATTTT. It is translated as CASSSGVAQPQHF.

CDR3 sequence: CASSHVGNTEAFF. DNA of the CDR3: TGTGCCAGCAGCCATGTGGGGAACACTGAAGCTTTCTTT. J is TRBJ1-1 and V is TRBV11-2; D call uncertain. V was trimmed by 5 bases and J by 1 base, leaving 8 bases between them. Per the germline V gene, CDR1 is SGHAT and CDR2 is FQNNGV. The CDR3 contains 13 residues.

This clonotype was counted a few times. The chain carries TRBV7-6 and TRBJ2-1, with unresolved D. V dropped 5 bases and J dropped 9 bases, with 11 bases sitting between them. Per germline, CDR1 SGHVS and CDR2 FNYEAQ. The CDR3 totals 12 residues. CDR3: CASSANQIEQFF. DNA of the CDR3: TGTGCCAGCAGCGCCAACCAAATTGAGCAGTTCTTC.

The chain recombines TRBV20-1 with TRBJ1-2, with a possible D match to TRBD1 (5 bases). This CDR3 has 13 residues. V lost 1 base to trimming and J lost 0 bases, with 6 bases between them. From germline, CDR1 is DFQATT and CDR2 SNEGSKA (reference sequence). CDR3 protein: CSARAGANYGYTF. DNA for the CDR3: TGCAGTGCTAGAGCGGGGGCTAACTATGGCTACACCTTC.

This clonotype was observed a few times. CDR3 region: CASNCAGTGEYYEQYF. The CDR3 nucleotides read TGTGCCAGCAACTGCGCCGGGACAGGGGAGTACTACGAGCAGTACTTC. The chain links TRBV7-3 to TRBJ2-7, with 10 bases lining up with TRBD1. The germline gives CDR1 SGHTA, CDR2 FQGTGA. The CDR3 has 16 residues. Germline trimming cut 7 bases from V and 3 bases from J; bases unmatched to any gene: 12.

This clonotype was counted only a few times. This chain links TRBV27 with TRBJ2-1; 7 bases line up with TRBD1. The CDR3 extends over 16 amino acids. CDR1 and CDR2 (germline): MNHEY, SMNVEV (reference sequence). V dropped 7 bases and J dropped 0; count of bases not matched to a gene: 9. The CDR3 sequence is CASIPNAGGSYNEQFF. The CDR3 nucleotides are TGTGCCAGCATTCCGAACGCAGGGGGCTCCTACAATGAGCAGTTCTTC.